The text below deals with one TCR beta chain. Original methodology: By means of reference gene primer amplification, nucleated cell counts were estimated. Only in-frame clones appear in the TCRdb table, and some are missing; sequencing was by immunoSEQ multiplex PCR. Clonal size and the V and J genes are those of that table, whereas D and trimming came from the DNA. The profile shows about 71,000 clones, roughly 82% of them singletons. These data come from a study of blood T cell repertoires in COVID-19. J was trimmed by 3 bases and V by 5 bases; bases with no gene match: 3. The germline V gene encodes CDR1 SEHNR and CDR2 FQNEAQ (reference sequence). The CDR3 contains 14 residues.

The sequenced sample consisted of peripheral blood. V gene TRBV7-9 combines with J gene TRBJ1-2, with TRBD1 identical over 10 bases. This receptor was identified in a woman at least 80 years old with acute or convalescent COVID-19. CDR3 sequence reads: CASSAGTGDYGYTF. The CDR3 region has the DNA TGTGCCAGCAGCGCCGGGACAGGGGACTATGGCTACACCTTC.